Each of the 2 T cell receptor beta chains below was sequenced from the same sample in a study of CD8 T cells in Susac syndrome. Random hexamers served to reverse transcribe roughly 0.45 to 1 ug RNA. TCRdb re-analysed the immunoSEQ multiplex PCR reads in MiXCR, keeping a single row per CDR3 protein. The sample gives about 250,000 distinct CDR3 sequences, 85% to 95% of which show up once; around 0.072% is in the top ten. Sequences were obtained from CD4+ T cells from PBMCs. These receptors were collected from a human donor with multiple sclerosis.

The genes are TRBV6-4 and TRBJ2-1; TRBD2 matches 10 bases. Trimming removed 6 bases from V and 4 bases from J; junction bases left unmatched: 9. Germline lookup yields CDR1 MRHNA and CDR2 SNTAGT. The CDR3 consists of 16 residues. CDR3 DNA: TGTGCCAGCAGCCAGACTAGCGGGCAAAATTACAATGAGCAGTTCTTC. Translation: CASSQTSGQNYNEQFF.

This chain links TRBV9 with TRBJ2-1; 8 nucleotides align to TRBD2. CDR1 SGDLS and CDR2 YYNGEE come from the germline V gene. This CDR3 is built from 18 residues. Losses at the gene ends were 0 bases for V and 3 bases for J; bases not matched to a gene: 11. CDR3 bases: TGTGCCAGCAGCGTAGGACTAGCGCAAACCTACCTCTACAATGAGCAGTTCTTC. It codes for CASSVGLAQTYLYNEQFF.